This T cell receptor beta chain was captured by sequencing in a study of shared clonotypes between healthy human individuals. The V segment lost 5 bases and the J segment 0 bases; nucleotides outside the gene matches: 4. The CDR3 totals 16 residues. CDR1 and CDR2 (germline): SGHAT, FQNNGV. Profiled with immunoSEQ multiplex PCR; TCRdb holds only in-frame clones, not every one. The data hold approximately 1.5 million clones, with 95% to 99% observed a single time. The chain is built from TRBV11-2 and TRBJ2-1; 10 bases are a match to TRBD2. Sequenced material: naive CD4+ T cells sorted from blood. Subset indicated: CD45RA+ positively selected. The sequence was collected from a man aged 25 to 40 in good health. In nucleotides, the CDR3 is TGTGCCAGCAGCCGGACTAGCGGTAGCTCCTACAATGAGCAGTTCTTC. Translated, it gives CASSRTSGSSYNEQFF. The full variable domain, completed using reference TRBV11-2 and TRBJ2-1, is EAGVAQSPRYKIIEKRQSVAFWCNPISGHATLYWYQQILGQGPKLLIQFQNNGVVDDSQLPKDRFSAERLKGVDSTLKIQPAKLEDSAVYLCASSRTSGSSYNEQFFGPGTRLTVL.